This is a list of T cell receptor beta chains from one sample in a study of post-analysis software for immune sequencing data. TCRdb fed the PCR reads into MiXCR, producing one record per CDR3 protein. Among some 800,000 distinct CDR3 sequences, around 46% were seen once, and the ten largest hold approximately 5%. Sequenced: blood. Receptor source: a girl aged 10-17 years with multiple sclerosis. The CDR3 runs from the conserved cysteine through the conserved F or W. The D gene is left open where the match is weak. Size is stated for part of the rows, as once, few or many counts, or as a class when the clone is expanded.

>TRBV25-1|TRBD1|NA|TRBJ1-2
TGTGCCAGCAGTGAATGGGACAGGGACTATGGCTACACCTTC
CASSEWDRDYGYTF
>TRBV20-1|NA|NA|TRBJ2-7
TGCAGTGCCAACAGGGGGGCTAGCGGAGGGTTCGAGCAGTACTTC
CSANRGASGGFEQYF
>TRBV12-3/TRBV12-4|TRBD1|NA|TRBJ2-6
TGTGCCAGCAGTTTTGGCGGGACAGGATCTGGGGCCAACGTCCTGACTTTC
CASSFGGTGSGANVLTF
>TRBV20-1|NA|NA|TRBJ2-3
TGCAGTGCTAGTACCGGGACGCCAGTTTCTCCGGGATCTAGCACAGATACGCAGTATTTT
CSASTGTPVSPGSSTDTQYF
>TRBV7-2|NA|few|TRBJ2-5
TGTGCCAGCAGCTGGGCGTCGGAGGAGCAGTACTTC
CASSWASEEQYF
>TRBV27|NA|NA|TRBJ2-5
TGTGCCAGCAGTTTAGGCCAGGGGCGAGGGAGGACCCAGTACTTC
CASSLGQGRGRTQYF
>TRBV29-1|NA|NA|TRBJ1-4
TGCAGCGTTGAAGTCTGTCTCAATAATGAAAAACTGTTTTTT
CSVEVCLNNEKLFF
>TRBV10-3|TRBD2|few|TRBJ2-7
TGTGCCATCAGTGAAGGTAGCGGGAACTACGAGCAGTACTTC
CAISEGSGNYEQYF
>TRBV12-3/TRBV12-4|NA|NA|TRBJ2-5
TGTGCCAGCAGTTTGATCCCGTACCAAGAGACCCAGTACTTC
CASSLIPYQETQYF
>TRBV20-1|TRBD2|few|TRBJ2-1
TGCAGTGTAAGGGCTAGCGGGAGGATTGAGCAGTTCTTC
CSVRASGRIEQFF
>TRBV7-9|NA|few|TRBJ2-5
TGTGCCAGCAGCGCACAGGAGTACCAAGAGACCCAGTACTTC
CASSAQEYQETQYF
>TRBV7-8|NA|NA|TRBJ1-2
TGTGCCAGCCACCCGCGGGGGACCGCACATGGCTACACCTTC
CASHPRGTAHGYTF
>TRBV10-3|TRBD2|NA|TRBJ2-5
TGTGCCATCAGTGAGTGGAAACTACTAGCGGAAGAGACCCAGTACTTC
CAISEWKLLAEETQYF
>TRBV23-1|NA|once|TRBJ2-3
TGCGCCAGCAGTCAATCGAACAGACACACAGATACGCAGTATTTT
CASSQSNRHTDTQYF
>TRBV5-1|TRBD1|few|TRBJ1-2
TGCGCCAGCAGCCCGGACAGGGATTGGGATGGCTACACCTTC
CASSPDRDWDGYTF
>TRBV7-2|NA|NA|TRBJ2-3
TGTGCCAGCAGCGCAAGACAGGGAGGCGGCACAGATACGCAGTATTTT
CASSARQGGGTDTQYF
>TRBV28|NA|NA|TRBJ2-3
TGTGCCAGCGCCGGGGGAGGGGGACTCATAATAGATACGCAGTATTTT
CASAGGGGLIIDTQYF
>TRBV6-1|NA|NA|TRBJ1-2
TGTGCCAGCAGTCAGGTAGTCGGCTATGGCTACACCTTC
CASSQVVGYGYTF
>TRBV10-2|NA|NA|TRBJ1-2
TGCGCCAGCAGCCTCGACATCGGGGGCGTCGGTGGCTACACCTTC
CASSLDIGGVGGYTF
>TRBV20-1|NA|NA|TRBJ2-7
TGCAGTGCTAGAGGTGGGGGCGAGCAGTACTTC
CSARGGGEQYF
>TRBV12-3/TRBV12-4|NA|few|TRBJ2-4
TGTGCCAGCAGTTTTCTTTCGGGAGCTCGTGAGCAGTACTTC
CASSFLSGAREQYF
>TRBV25-1|NA|few|TRBJ2-3
TGTGCCAGCGGATGGACAGTAGATACGCAGTATTTT
CASGWTVDTQYF
>TRBV3-1|TRBD1|NA|TRBJ1-2
TGTGCCAGCAGCCCTGGACAGGTTTGGGGCTACACCTTC
CASSPGQVWGYTF
>TRBV15|NA|NA|TRBJ2-5
TGTGCCACCAGTATTGGTCCGGGCAATGAGCAGTACTTC
CATSIGPGNEQYF
>TRBV12-3/TRBV12-4|NA|few|TRBJ2-7
TGTGCCAGCAGTCCCCCAAGCAGCACTTACGAGCAGTACTTC
CASSPPSSTYEQYF
>TRBV6-6|TRBD2|NA|TRBJ2-7
TGTGCCAGCAGTTACTCCCCAGTAGCGGGAGGGCCCTACGAGCAGTACTTC
CASSYSPVAGGPYEQYF
>TRBV20-1|TRBD2|NA|TRBJ2-7
TGCAGTGTCCGACTAGCGGGACAAACCTACGAGCAGTACTTC
CSVRLAGQTYEQYF
>TRBV29-1|TRBD2|few|TRBJ2-1
TGCAGCGTTGCGGGGCAACCGGGACTAGCGGGATGGGGGCAGTTCTTC
CSVAGQPGLAGWGQFF
>TRBV2|TRBD1|few|TRBJ2-7
TGTGCCAGCAGTGAAGCGGACAGGGACTACGAGCAGTACTTC
CASSEADRDYEQYF
>TRBV20-1|NA|few|TRBJ2-3
TGCAGTGCTAGCGCTATAGCAGGCACAGATACGCAGTATTTT
CSASAIAGTDTQYF
>TRBV3-1|NA|NA|TRBJ2-7
TGTGCCAGCAGCCAAGATCTACGGGAGTCCTACTCCTACGAGCAGTACTTC
CASSQDLRESYSYEQYF
>TRBV3-1|TRBD1|NA|TRBJ2-1
TGTGCCAGCAGCCAAGGGACAGGGGGCAATGAGCAGTTCTTC
CASSQGTGGNEQFF
>TRBV29-1|TRBD1|NA|TRBJ1-1
TGCAGCGTTGGGGCAGGGGGCCGGGAAGCTTTCTTT
CSVGAGGREAFF
>TRBV10-2|NA|NA|TRBJ1-4
TGCGCCAGCAGTGACAGGGCCTTCGGGGAACTGTTTTTT
CASSDRAFGELFF
>TRBV6-5|TRBD1|NA|TRBJ1-2
TGTGCCAGTGCGAAAACCGGGACAGGGGGCGCGGGCTACACCTTC
CASAKTGTGGAGYTF
>TRBV20-1|NA|NA|TRBJ2-7
TGCAGTGCTAGAGATGGGCTAGCCTACGAGCAGTACTTC
CSARDGLAYEQYF
>TRBV20-1|NA|few|TRBJ2-1
TGCAGTGCTAGTAATATCGGCAGCACCGGCTGGGTAGAGTTCTTC
CSASNIGSTGWVEFF
>TRBV6-5|TRBD1|NA|TRBJ1-1
TGTGCCAGCAGTTTTCCTGGGACAGGGGGGGACACTGAAGCTTTCTTT
CASSFPGTGGDTEAFF
>TRBV20-1|TRBD1|NA|TRBJ1-2
TGCAGTGCTATGGACAGGTGGATCAACTATGGCTACACCTTC
CSAMDRWINYGYTF
>TRBV27|TRBD2|many|TRBJ2-7
TGTGCCAGCAGTTTATCAGGACTAGCGGGACTCTACGAGCAGTACTTC
CASSLSGLAGLYEQYF
>TRBV9|TRBD2|NA|TRBJ2-3
TGTGCCAGCAGCGCCAGCGGGAAAAATTCAGATACGCAGTATTTT
CASSASGKNSDTQYF
>TRBV25-1|NA|few|TRBJ2-7
TGTGCCAGCACGGGCCCTACCTACGAGCAGTACTTC
CASTGPTYEQYF
>TRBV27|NA|NA|TRBJ2-1
TGTGCCAGCAGTTTAGATCGGACTGGAACGTACAATGAGCAGTTCTTC
CASSLDRTGTYNEQFF
>TRBV12-3/TRBV12-4|NA|few|TRBJ2-2
TGTGCCAGCAGTATAAAGGGACTTTACACCGGGGAGCTGTTTTTT
CASSIKGLYTGELFF
>TRBV7-9|TRBD1|few|TRBJ2-7
TGTGCCAGCAGCCCGACAGGGGGCAAGTACGAGCAGTACTTC
CASSPTGGKYEQYF
>TRBV4-1|NA|NA|TRBJ2-3
TGCGCCAGCAGCCAAGAATCGGGCCCTAGCACAGATACGCAGTATTTT
CASSQESGPSTDTQYF
>TRBV20-1|TRBD1|NA|TRBJ2-5
TGCAGTGCTAGGCCCGACAGGGCCCAAGAGACCCAGTACTTC
CSARPDRAQETQYF
>TRBV29-1|NA|NA|TRBJ1-1
TGCAGCGTTGATCGCCCGGGGAACACTGAAGCTTTCTTT
CSVDRPGNTEAFF
>TRBV6-2/TRBV6-3|NA|NA|TRBJ2-7
TGTGCCAGCAGTTACGATCCGGGGGAAACCTACGAGCAGTACTTC
CASSYDPGETYEQYF
>TRBV12-3/TRBV12-4|NA|NA|TRBJ2-3
TGTGCCAGCAGTACCCGGACAGTAGCAGATACGCAGTATTTT
CASSTRTVADTQYF
>TRBV10-3|TRBD1|NA|TRBJ1-2
TGTGCCATCAGTGATGGGACAGCCGCTAACTATGGCTACACCTTC
CAISDGTAANYGYTF
>TRBV4-3|NA|NA|TRBJ2-7
TGCGCCAGCAGCACCGGGACAAACTCCTACGAGCAGTACTTC
CASSTGTNSYEQYF
>TRBV6-5|NA|NA|TRBJ2-1
TGTGCCAGCAGTTACAAAGAGTACAATGAGCAGTTCTTC
CASSYKEYNEQFF